The clone carrying this T cell receptor beta chain occurred once. CDR3 length: 14 residues. In germline, CDR1 is SGHRS, CDR2 YFSETQ. Trimming left V 2 bases short and J 4 bases short, with 7 bases between. Sequenced by immunoSEQ multiplex PCR; TCRdb stores in-frame clones only, minus some. The table shows about 55,000 clones, with roughly 86% occurring only once. This specimen belongs to a study of control samples from healthy donors and cancer patients. The specimen was blood. The TCR comes from a man aged 45 to 65 in good health. The rearrangement joins TRBV5-1 to TRBJ2-6; D is possibly TRBD1 (5 bases). CDR3 residues: CASSLGAGANVLTF. CDR3 nucleotide sequence: TGCGCCAGCAGCTTAGGGGCCGGGGCCAACGTCCTGACTTTC.